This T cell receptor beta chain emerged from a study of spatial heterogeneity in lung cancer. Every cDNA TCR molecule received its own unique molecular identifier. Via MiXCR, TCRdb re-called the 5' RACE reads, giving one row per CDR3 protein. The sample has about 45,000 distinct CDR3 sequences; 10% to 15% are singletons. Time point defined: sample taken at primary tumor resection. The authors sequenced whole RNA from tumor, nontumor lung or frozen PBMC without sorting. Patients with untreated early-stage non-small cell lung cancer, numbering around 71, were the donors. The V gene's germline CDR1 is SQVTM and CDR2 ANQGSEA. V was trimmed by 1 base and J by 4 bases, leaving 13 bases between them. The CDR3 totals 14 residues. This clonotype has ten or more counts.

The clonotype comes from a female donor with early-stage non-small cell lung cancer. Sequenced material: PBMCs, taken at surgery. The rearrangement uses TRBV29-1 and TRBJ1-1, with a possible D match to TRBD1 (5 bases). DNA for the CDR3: TGCAGCGTTGAAGCGCTGGCTGGGGGCACTGAAGCTTTCTTT. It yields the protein CSVEALAGGTEAFF.